This TCR beta chain was profiled in a study of T-cell reconstitution after alpha-beta-depleted transplantation in children (dated by TCRdb to the mid-2010s). About the study as a whole: T-cell immune reconstitution after TCRalphabeta/CD19-depleted allogeneic hematopoietic cell transplantation in children was quantitatively tracked in the study by means of TCR repertoire profiling.

Libraries were made using PCR. The instrument given in TCRdb is Illumina HiSeq 2500. To normalize quantification of the TCRbeta repertoire, the TCR libraries were built with molecular barcoding that relied on unique molecular identifiers. Using fastp at Q25 and MiXCR, TCRdb reprocessed the public reads and kept productive beta chains. Records with the same CDR3 protein are collapsed into one entry carrying the most frequent genes and DNA. The sample has some 600,000 distinct CDR3 sequences on record, over 15% of them singletons. 1.1% of the sample is in the top ten clones. This clonotype was observed many times. The antigen this receptor binds is unknown. No per-base quality is available; no much larger clone lies one base away. The CDR3 goes from the cysteine to the phenylalanine over 15 residues. Only the CDR3 region is kept as DNA, spanning 45 bases read in frame from base 1. The germline V gene supplies CDR1 SGHRS and CDR2 YFSETQ. V loses 4 bases at its end and J loses 0 bases; junction bases beyond the gene matches: 4.

The sample was PBMCs from the stem cell graft donor, taken from the stem cell graft. This chain joins TRBV5-1 to TRBJ2-7, with TRBD2 identical over 10 junction bases. This clonotype was obtained from a human donor who donated a stem cell graft to a child with acute myeloid leukemia. The CDR3 protein is CASSLSGGASYEQYF. The DNA sequence is TGCGCCAGCAGCCTAAGCGGGGGGGCCTCCTACGAGCAGTACTTC.